This T cell receptor beta chain was recorded in a study of blood T cell repertoires in COVID-19. Study-level background: PBMCs, B-cell-depleted T cells, or T cells provided the cDNA or gDNA that made up the material.

Per the original methods: Nucleated cell number was recorded as an estimate derived from reference gene primer amplification. Only in-frame clones appear in the TCRdb table, and some are missing; sequencing was by immunoSEQ multiplex PCR. The V and J calls and clone size are taken from that table; D and trimming were inferred from the DNA. Among over 130,000 clones listed, approximately 80% were seen once. The sequence came from a woman of 80 years or more with active or convalescent COVID-19. Sequenced material: peripheral blood.

The CDR3 sequence: CASSKGSGTGPGGNTEAFF. The CDR3 DNA follows: TGTGCCAGCAGCAAAGGGAGTGGGACAGGGCCGGGGGGGAACACTGAAGCTTTCTTT. The J gene is TRBJ1-1, the V gene TRBV21-1; the DNA was not compared with TRBD1, the D call given in the table. TRBV21-1 is described as a pseudogene. The CDR3 totals 19 residues.